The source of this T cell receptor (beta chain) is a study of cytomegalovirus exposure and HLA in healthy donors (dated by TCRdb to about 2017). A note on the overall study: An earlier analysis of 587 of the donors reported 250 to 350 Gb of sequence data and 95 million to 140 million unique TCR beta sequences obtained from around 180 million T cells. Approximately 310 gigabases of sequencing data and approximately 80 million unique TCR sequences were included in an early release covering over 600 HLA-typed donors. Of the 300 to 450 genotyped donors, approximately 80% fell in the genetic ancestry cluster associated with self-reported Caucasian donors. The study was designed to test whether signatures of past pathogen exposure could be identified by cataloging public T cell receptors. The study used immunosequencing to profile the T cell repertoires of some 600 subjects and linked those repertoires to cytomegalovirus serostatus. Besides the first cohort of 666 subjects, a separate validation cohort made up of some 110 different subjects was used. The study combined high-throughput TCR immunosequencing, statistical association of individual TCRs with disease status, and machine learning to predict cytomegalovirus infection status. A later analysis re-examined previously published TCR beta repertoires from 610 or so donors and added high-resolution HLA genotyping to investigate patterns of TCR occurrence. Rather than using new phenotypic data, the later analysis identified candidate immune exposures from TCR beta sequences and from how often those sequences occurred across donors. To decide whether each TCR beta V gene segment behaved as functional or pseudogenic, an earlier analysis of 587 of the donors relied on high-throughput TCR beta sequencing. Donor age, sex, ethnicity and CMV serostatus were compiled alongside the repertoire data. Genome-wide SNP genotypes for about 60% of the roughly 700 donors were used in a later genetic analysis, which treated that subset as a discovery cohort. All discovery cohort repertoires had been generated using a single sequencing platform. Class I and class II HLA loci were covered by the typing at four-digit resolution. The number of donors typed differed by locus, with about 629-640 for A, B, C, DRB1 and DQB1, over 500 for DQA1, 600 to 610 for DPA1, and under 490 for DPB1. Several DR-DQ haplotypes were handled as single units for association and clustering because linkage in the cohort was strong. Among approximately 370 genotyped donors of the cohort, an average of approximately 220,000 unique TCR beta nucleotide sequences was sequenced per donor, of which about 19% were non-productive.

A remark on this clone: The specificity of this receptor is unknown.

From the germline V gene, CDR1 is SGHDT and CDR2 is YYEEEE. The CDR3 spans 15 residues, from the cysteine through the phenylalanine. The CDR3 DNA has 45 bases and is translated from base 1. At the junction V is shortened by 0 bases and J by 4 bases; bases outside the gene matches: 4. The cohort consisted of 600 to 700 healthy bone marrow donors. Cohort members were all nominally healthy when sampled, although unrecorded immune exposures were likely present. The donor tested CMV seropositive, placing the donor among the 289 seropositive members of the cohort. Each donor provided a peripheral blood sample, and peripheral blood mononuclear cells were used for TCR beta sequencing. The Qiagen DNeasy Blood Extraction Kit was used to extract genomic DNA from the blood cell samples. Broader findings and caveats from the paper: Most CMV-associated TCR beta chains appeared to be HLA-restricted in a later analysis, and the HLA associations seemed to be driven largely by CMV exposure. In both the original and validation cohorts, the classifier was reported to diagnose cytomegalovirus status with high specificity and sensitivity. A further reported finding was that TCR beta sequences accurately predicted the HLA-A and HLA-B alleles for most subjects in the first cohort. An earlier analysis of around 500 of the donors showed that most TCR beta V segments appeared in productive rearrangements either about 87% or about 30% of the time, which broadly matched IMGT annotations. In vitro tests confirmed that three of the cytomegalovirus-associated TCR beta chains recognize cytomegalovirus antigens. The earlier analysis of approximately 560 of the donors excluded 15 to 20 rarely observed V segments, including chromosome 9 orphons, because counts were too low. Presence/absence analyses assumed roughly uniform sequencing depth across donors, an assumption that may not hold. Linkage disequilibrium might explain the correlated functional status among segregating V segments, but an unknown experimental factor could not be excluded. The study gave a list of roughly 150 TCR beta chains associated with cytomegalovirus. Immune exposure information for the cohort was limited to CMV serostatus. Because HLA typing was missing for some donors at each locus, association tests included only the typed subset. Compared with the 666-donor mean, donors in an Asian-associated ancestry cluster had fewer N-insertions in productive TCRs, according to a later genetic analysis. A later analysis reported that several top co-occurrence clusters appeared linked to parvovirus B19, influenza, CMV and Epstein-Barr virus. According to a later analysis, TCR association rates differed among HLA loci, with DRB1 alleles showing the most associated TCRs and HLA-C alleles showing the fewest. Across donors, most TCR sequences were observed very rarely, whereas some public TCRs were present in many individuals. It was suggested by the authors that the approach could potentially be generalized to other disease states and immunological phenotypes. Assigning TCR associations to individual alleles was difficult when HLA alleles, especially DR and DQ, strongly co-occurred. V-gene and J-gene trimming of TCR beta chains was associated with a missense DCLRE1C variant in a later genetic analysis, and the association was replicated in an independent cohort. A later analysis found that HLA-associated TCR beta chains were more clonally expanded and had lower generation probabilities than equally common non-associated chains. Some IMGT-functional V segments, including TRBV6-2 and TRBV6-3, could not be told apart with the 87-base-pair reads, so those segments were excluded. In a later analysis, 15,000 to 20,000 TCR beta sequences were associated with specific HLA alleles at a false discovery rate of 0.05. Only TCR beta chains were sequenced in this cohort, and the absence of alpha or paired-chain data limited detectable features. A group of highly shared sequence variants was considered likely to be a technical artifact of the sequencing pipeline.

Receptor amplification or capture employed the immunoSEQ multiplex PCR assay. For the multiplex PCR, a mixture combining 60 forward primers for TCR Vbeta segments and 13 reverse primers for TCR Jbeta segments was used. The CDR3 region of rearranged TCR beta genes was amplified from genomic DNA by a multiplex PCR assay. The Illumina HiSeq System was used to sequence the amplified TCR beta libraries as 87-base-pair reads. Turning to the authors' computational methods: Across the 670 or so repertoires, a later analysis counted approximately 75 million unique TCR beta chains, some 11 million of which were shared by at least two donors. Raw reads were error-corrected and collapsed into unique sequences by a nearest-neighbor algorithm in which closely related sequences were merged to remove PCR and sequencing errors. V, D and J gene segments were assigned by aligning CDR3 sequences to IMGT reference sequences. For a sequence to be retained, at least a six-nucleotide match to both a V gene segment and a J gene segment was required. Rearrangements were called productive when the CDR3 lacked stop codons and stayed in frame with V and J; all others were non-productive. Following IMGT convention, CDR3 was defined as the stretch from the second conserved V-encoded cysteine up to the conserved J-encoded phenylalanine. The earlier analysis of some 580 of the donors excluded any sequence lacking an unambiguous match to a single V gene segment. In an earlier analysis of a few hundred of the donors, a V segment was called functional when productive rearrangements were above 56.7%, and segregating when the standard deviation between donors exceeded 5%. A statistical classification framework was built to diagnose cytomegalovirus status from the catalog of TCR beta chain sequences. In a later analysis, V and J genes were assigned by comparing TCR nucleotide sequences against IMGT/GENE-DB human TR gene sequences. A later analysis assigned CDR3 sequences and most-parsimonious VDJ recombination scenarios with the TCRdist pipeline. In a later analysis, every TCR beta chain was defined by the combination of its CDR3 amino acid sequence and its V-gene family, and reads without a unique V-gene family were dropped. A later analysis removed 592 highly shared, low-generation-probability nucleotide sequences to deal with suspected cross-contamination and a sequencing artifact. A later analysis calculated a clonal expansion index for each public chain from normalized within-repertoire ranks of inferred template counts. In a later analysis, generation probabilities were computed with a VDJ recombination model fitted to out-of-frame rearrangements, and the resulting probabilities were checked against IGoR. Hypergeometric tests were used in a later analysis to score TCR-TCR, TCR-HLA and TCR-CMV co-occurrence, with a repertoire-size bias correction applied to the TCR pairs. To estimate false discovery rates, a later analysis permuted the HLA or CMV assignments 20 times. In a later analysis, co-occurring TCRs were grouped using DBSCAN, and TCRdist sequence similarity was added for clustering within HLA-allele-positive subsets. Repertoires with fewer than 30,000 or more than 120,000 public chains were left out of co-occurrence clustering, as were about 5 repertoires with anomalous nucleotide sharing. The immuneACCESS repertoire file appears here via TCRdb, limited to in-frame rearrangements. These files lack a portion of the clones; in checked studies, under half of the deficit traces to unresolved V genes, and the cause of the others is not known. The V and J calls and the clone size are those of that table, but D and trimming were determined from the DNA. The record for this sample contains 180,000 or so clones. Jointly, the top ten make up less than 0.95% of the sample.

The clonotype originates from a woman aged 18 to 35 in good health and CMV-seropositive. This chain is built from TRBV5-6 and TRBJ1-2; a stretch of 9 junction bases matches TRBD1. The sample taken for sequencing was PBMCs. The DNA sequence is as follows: TGTGCCAGCAGCTTGGTACCGGACAGGGGCTATGGCTACACCTTC. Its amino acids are CASSLVPDRGYGYTF.